The entry below gives a single T cell receptor beta chain sequence along with its context. The antigen is unknown. In each case, RNA was isolated and then reverse transcribed into cDNA as the sequencing template. Produced via immunoSEQ multiplex PCR; TCRdb's table is partial and in-frame only. The data show roughly 120,000 clones, 55% to 65% seen once. The entry originates in a study of CD8+ T cells in alopecia areata. Overall study findings and caveats: TCR sharing across patients was less clear than in mice, possibly HLA-related. There were also resident alphabeta T cells of normal skin sequenced in scalp samples.

A FACSAria was used to sort CD4+ and CD8+ T cells. These cells came from PBMCs. The sequenced sample consisted of CD4+ T cells sorted from blood. This TCR derives from a human donor in good health.

The CDR3 region has the DNA TGTGCCTGGAGGACCAGGACTCCTTACAATGAGCAGTTCTTC. It yields the protein CAWRTRTPYNEQFF. The chain is built from TRBV30 and TRBJ2-1; tentative D call: TRBD2 (5 bases). Germline lookup yields CDR1 GTSNPN and CDR2 SVGIG (reference sequence). CDR3 size: 14 residues. The V end lost 3 bases, the J end lost 4 bases, and 13 bases lay between the germline ends. The entire variable domain, with the rest obtained from reference TRBV30 and TRBJ2-1, is as follows: SQTIHQWPATLVQPVGSPLSLECTVEGTSNPNLYWYRQAAGRGLQLLFYSVGIGQISSEVPQNLSASRPQDRQFILSSKKLLLSDSGFYLCAWRTRTPYNEQFFGPGTRLTVL.